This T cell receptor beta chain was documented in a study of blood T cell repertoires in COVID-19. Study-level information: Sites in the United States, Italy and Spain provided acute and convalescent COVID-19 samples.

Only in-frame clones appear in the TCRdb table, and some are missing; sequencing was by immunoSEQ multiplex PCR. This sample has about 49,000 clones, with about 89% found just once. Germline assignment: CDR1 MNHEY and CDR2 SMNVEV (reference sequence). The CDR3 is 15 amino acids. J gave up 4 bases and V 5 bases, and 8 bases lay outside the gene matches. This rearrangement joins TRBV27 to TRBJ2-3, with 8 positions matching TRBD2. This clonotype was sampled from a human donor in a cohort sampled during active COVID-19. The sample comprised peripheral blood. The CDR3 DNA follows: TGTGCCAGCAGTGTCAGCGGGAGATCTTCAGATACGCAGTATTTT. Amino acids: CASSVSGRSSDTQYF.